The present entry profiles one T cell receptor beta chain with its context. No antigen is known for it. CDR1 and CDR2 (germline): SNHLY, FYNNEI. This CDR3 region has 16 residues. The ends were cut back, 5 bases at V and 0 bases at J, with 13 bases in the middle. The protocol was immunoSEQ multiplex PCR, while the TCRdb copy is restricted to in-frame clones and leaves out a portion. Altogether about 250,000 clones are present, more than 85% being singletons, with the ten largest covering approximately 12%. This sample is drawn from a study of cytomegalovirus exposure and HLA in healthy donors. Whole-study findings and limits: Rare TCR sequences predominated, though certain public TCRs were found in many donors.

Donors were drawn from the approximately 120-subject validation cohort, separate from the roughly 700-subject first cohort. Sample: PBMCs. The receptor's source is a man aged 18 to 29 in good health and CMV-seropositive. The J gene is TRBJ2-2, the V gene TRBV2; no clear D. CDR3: CASSPPSAANTGELFF. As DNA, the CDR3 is TGTGCCAGCAGTCCCCCCTCTGCGGCGAACACCGGGGAGCTGTTTTTT.